Below, 16 T cell receptor beta chains from the same sample are listed, as sequenced in a study of T cell responses to AZD1222 COVID-19 vaccine. Repertoires were generated with immunoSEQ multiplex PCR, while TCRdb's copy carries only in-frame clones and drops some. The sample records fewer than 150,000 clones, 88% being singletons. The specimen was peripheral blood, collected 28 days after the second AZD1222 dose. Receptors were obtained from an adult who received the AZD1222 COVID-19 vaccine.

The CDR3, as DNA: TGTGCCAGCAATCTCGGACAGACCTACGAGCAGTACTTC. This sequence encodes CASNLGQTYEQYF. The chain combines TRBV6-5 with TRBJ2-7; maybe TRBD1 (6 bases). The germline V gene encodes CDR1 MNHEY and CDR2 SVGAGI. This CDR3 contains 13 residues. Trimming stripped 7 bases from V and 2 bases from J, with 12 bases between.

V gene TRBV12-3 or TRBV12-4 combines with J gene TRBJ2-7; D is undetermined. The CDR3 sequence is 11 residues long. V was clipped by 5 bases and J by 3 bases, with 5 bases between them. CDR3 DNA sequence: TGTGCCAGCAGTGGAAACTACGAGCAGTACTTC. Translation gives CASSGNYEQYF.

The V call is TRBV20-1, the J call TRBJ1-1; tentative D call: TRBD1 (5 bases). The germline V gene has CDR1 DFQATT and CDR2 SNEGSKA (reference sequence). The CDR3 consists of 11 residues. Trimming removed 2 bases at V and 8 bases at J, with 9 bases between. The CDR3 DNA sequence: TGCAGTGCTAGAACTCGGACAGAAGCTTTCTTT. The encoded protein is CSARTRTEAFF.

V and J are TRBV27 and TRBJ2-3; D gene unclear. This CDR3 region has 14 residues. Germline V gives CDR1 MNHEY, CDR2 SMNVEV (reference sequence). V was shortened by 3 bases and J by 4 bases, with 11 bases between the two germline ends. The CDR3 here is CASSFSHLADTQYF. CDR3 bases: TGTGCCAGCAGTTTCTCCCACCTCGCAGATACGCAGTATTTT.

The chain couples TRBV7-2 to TRBJ1-4; 7 bases map to TRBD1. The CDR3 has 15 residues. V lost 4 bases to trimming and J lost 4 bases; unmatched junction nucleotides: 6. CDR1 is SGHTA, CDR2 FQGNSA, per germline. This CDR3 is CASSSSGGGNEKLFF. The CDR3 coding sequence is TGTGCCAGCAGCTCATCAGGGGGGGGTAATGAAAAACTGTTTTTT.

This sequence joins TRBV7-3 and TRBJ1-1; D ambiguous. Germline V gene lookup returns CDR1 SGHTA and CDR2 FQGTGA. The CDR3 runs 14 residues. V was trimmed by 1 base and J by 1 base, leaving 7 bases between them. CDR3 amino acids: CASSLKGGNTEAFF. CDR3 nucleotides: TGTGCCAGCAGCTTAAAAGGCGGGAACACTGAAGCTTTCTTT. The full variable domain, completed using reference TRBV7-3 and TRBJ1-1, is GAGVSQTPSNKVTEKGKYVELRCDPISGHTALYWYRQSLGQGPEFLIYFQGTGAADDSGLPNDRFFAVRPEGSVSTLKIQRTERGDSAVYLCASSLKGGNTEAFFGQGTRLTVV.

J is TRBJ2-1 and V is TRBV6-4; possibly TRBD2 for D (7 bases). The CDR3 totals 15 residues. V was trimmed by 4 bases and J by 3 bases, leaving 13 bases between them. Germline V gene lookup returns CDR1 MRHNA and CDR2 SNTAGT. DNA for the CDR3: TGTGCCAGCAGTGCCCGGGGGGCTGACTACAATGAGCAGTTCTTC. Residues: CASSARGADYNEQFF.

Here the CDR3 reads CSYPGFNEQFF. CDR3 coding DNA: TGCAGCTACCCAGGGTTCAATGAGCAGTTCTTC. The chain is built from TRBV29-1 and TRBJ2-1; tentatively, D is TRBD1 (5 bases). Trimming took 8 bases from V and 6 from J, leaving 11 bases between them. Germline lookup yields CDR1 SQVTM and CDR2 ANQGSEA. CDR3 length: 11 residues.

V is TRBV11-2 and J is TRBJ1-5; 9 nucleotides line up with TRBD1. J lost 10 bases, V lost 6 bases, and 10 bases had no gene match. Germline CDR1 SGHAT, CDR2 FQNNGV. CDR3 size: 14 residues. The CDR3 DNA reads TGTGCCAGCAGTCCCGGGACAGGGTTAGAACCCCAGCATTTT. It translates to CASSPGTGLEPQHF.

This sequence joins TRBV12-3 or TRBV12-4 and TRBJ1-3; no clear D gene. With 6 bases removed from V and 4 bases from J, the gap between germline ends came to 7 bases. CDR3 length equals 12 residues. The CDR3 DNA reads TGTGCCAGCAGCGCACGGGGAAACACCATATATTTT. The encoded protein is CASSARGNTIYF.

This chain connects TRBV12-3 or TRBV12-4 to TRBJ1-5; D is unresolved. The CDR3 totals 11 residues. V lost 5 bases and J lost 5, with 4 bases in between. The DNA for the CDR3 is TGTGCCAGCAGTCAGGATCAGCCCCAGCATTTT. This codes for CASSQDQPQHF.

The chain carries TRBV5-5 and TRBJ2-7; possible D gene TRBD1, 6 bases. V lost 2 bases and J 6 bases, leaving 12 bases between the germline ends. This CDR3 has 13 residues. In germline, CDR1 is SGHKS, CDR2 YYEKEE (reference sequence). CDR3 coding DNA: TGTGCCAGCAGCTTAAACACAGGGCCCGAGCAGTACTTC. This codes for CASSLNTGPEQYF.

This clone has just one count. The chain couples TRBV5-5 to TRBJ2-7; possible D gene TRBD2, 5 bases. V was cut by 3 bases and J by 5 bases, with 9 bases left in between. The CDR3 is 12 residues long. Looked up from germline, CDR1 is SGHKS and CDR2 is YYEKEE (reference sequence). CDR3 nucleotide sequence: TGTGCCAGCAGCTGGATCGGGGACGAGCAGTACTTC. Its protein is CASSWIGDEQYF.

CDR3: CASSRLDIPGPKRDTQYF. The CDR3 bases are TGTGCCAGCAGCCGGTTAGACATCCCGGGACCTAAGAGGGATACGCAGTATTTT. This chain links TRBV11-3 with TRBJ2-3; D may be TRBD1 or TRBD2 (5 bases each). Looked up from germline, CDR1 is SGHNT and CDR2 is YENEEA. The CDR3 length is 18 residues. The ends were cut back, 5 bases at V and 6 bases at J, with 27 bases in the middle.

This clone was seen just once. The chain uses TRBV19 and TRBJ2-6, with 9 nucleotides matching TRBD1. Germline trimming cut 7 bases from V and 0 bases from J; bases unmatched to any gene: 4. The CDR3 has 16 residues. CDR1 and CDR2 (germline): LNHDA, SQIVND (reference sequence). The CDR3 spells CASTLTGGSGANVLTF. The DNA for the CDR3 is TGTGCCAGTACCTTGACAGGGGGCTCTGGGGCCAACGTCCTGACTTTC.

The V call is TRBV4-1, the J call TRBJ2-1; 8 bases align to TRBD2. The germline gives CDR1 MGHRA, CDR2 YSYEKL. V lost 4 bases to trimming and J lost 1 base; unmatched junction nucleotides: 3. The CDR3 totals 15 residues. This chain's CDR3 is CASSPGGRSYNEQFF. The DNA for the CDR3 is TGCGCCAGCAGCCCGGGGGGGAGGTCCTACAATGAGCAGTTCTTC.